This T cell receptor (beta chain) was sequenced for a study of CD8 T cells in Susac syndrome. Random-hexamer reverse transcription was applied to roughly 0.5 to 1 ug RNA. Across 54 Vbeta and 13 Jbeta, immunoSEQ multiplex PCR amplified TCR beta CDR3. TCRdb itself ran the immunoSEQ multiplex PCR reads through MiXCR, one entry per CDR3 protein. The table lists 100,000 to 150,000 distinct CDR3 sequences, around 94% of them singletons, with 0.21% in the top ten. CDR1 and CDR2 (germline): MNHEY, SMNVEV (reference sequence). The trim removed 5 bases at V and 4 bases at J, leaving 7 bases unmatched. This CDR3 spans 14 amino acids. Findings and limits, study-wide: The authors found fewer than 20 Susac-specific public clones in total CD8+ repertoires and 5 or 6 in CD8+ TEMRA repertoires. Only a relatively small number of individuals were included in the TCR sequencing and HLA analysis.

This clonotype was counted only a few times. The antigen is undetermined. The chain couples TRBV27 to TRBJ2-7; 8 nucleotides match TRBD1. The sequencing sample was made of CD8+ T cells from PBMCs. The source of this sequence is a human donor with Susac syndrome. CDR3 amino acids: CASSPGQGLYEQYF. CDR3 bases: TGTGCCAGCAGTCCCGGACAGGGTCTATACGAGCAGTACTTC.